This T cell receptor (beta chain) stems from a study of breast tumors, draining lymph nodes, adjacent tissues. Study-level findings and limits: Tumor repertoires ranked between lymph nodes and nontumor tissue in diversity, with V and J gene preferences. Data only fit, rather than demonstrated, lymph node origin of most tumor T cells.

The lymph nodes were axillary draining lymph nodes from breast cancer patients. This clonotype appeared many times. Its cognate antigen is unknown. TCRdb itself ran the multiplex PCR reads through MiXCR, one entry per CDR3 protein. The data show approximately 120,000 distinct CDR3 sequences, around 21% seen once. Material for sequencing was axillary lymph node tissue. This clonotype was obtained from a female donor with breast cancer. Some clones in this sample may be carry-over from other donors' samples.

CDR3 sequence reads: CASSKGGIGYTF. The DNA for the CDR3 is TGTGCCAGTAGTAAAGGGGGGATCGGCTACACCTTC. The chain has TRBV19 and TRBJ1-2; D possibly corresponds to TRBD1 (6 bases). The CDR3 is made up of 12 amino acids. V lost 4 bases and J lost 8, with 11 bases in between. Germline V gene data show CDR1 as LNHDA and CDR2 as SQIVND (reference sequence).